The 9 T cell receptor beta chains presented below share a single source sample, sequenced in a study of blood T cells in healthy people across ages. Through a sample-barcoded 5' primer and a J-beta primer mix, a second PCR was run for roughly 7 to 12 cycles. TCRdb re-called the 5' RACE reads through MiXCR, storing one row per CDR3 protein. Of over a million distinct CDR3 sequences detected, approximately 39% appear once; the ten largest clones hold roughly 3.7%. The sequencing input was blood. These receptor sequences come from a woman between 18 and 29 years old in good health.

Remarks on this clonotype: A much larger clone sits a single nucleotide away, making a read error possible. The V and J genes are TRBV29-1 and TRBJ2-7; D gene uncertain. The CDR3 has 11 residues. The V end was cut by 6 bases, the J end by 10 bases, with 16 bases between. From germline, CDR1 is SQVTM and CDR2 ANQGSEA. The CDR3 is CSVRQSEIQYF. The CDR3 DNA follows: TGCAGCGTGAGGCAGTCAGAGATCCAGTACTTC.

J is TRBJ2-1 and V is TRBV11-3, with no clear D. CDR1 and CDR2 (germline): SGHNT, YENEEA. Trimming stripped 0 bases from V and 9 bases from J, with 9 bases between. The CDR3 is 13 amino acids. This chain's CDR3 is CASSLESPGEQFF. The DNA for the CDR3 is TGTGCCAGCAGCTTAGAGTCCCCGGGTGAGCAGTTCTTC. Combining the CDR3 with reference TRBV11-3 and TRBJ2-1 gives the whole variable domain EAGVVQSPRYKIIEKKQPVAFWCNPISGHNTLYWYLQNLGQGPELLIRYENEEAVDDSQLPKDRFSAERLKGVDSTLKIQPAELGDSAVYLCASSLESPGEQFFGPGTRLTVL.

This clonotype was detected a few times. V is TRBV7-2 and J is TRBJ2-5; D is perhaps TRBD1 or TRBD2 (5 bases each). Germline V gene data show CDR1 as SGHTA and CDR2 as FQGNSA. V shed 1 base and J shed 4 bases, with 19 bases lying between them. The CDR3 is made up of 17 amino acids. The CDR3 region is CASSLGWSLRGVETQYF. In nucleotides, the CDR3 is TGTGCCAGCAGCTTAGGGTGGTCGCTTAGAGGGGTAGAGACCCAGTACTTC.

This clonotype was recorded a few times. The CDR3 region is CSATPGLAGPTDTQYF. In DNA, the CDR3 is TGCAGTGCAACACCGGGACTAGCGGGGCCCACAGATACGCAGTATTTT. The rearrangement links TRBV20-1 to TRBJ2-3; the match to TRBD2 covers 13 bases. From germline, CDR1 is DFQATT and CDR2 SNEGSKA (reference sequence). V lost 6 bases and J lost 2; bases outside the gene matches: 8. This CDR3 is 16 amino acids long.

This clonotype turned up a few times. The chain links TRBV29-1 to TRBJ2-1; 11 bases fit TRBD2. CDR3 length: 16 amino acids. CDR1 SQVTM and CDR2 ANQGSEA come from the germline V gene. After removal of 7 bases from V and 4 bases from J, the junction contained 12 bases not matched to a gene. The CDR3 nucleotides are TGCAGCGCCTCACCCGGGACTAGCGGAAATTACAATGAGCAGTTCTTC. Translated, it gives CSASPGTSGNYNEQFF.

This clonotype was seen only once. The chain uses TRBV3-1 and TRBJ2-1; 14 nucleotides agree with TRBD2. This CDR3 spans 17 amino acids. Per germline, CDR1 LGHDT and CDR2 YNNKEL (reference sequence). J lost 10 bases, V lost 4 bases, and 12 bases had no gene match. CDR3 in amino acids: CASSPGLAGVGSREQFF. As DNA, the CDR3 is TGTGCCAGCAGCCCGGGACTAGCGGGAGTGGGGTCCCGGGAGCAGTTCTTC.

The chain has TRBV20-1 and TRBJ2-3; the D call may be TRBD1 or TRBD2 (6 bases each). Germline-derived CDR1 and CDR2 are DFQATT and SNEGSKA (reference sequence). V was clipped by 6 bases and J by 4 bases, with 20 bases between them. CDR3 length: 15 amino acids. The CDR3 protein is CSATKGGLSADTQYF. CDR3 coding DNA: TGCAGTGCAACAAAGGGGGGACTGAGTGCAGATACGCAGTATTTT.

The chain combines TRBV12-3 or TRBV12-4 with TRBJ2-3; D possibly corresponds to TRBD1 (6 bases). This CDR3 is 12 amino acids long. The ends were cut back, 3 bases at V and 10 bases at J, with 11 bases in the middle. In DNA form, the CDR3 reads TGTGCCAGCAGTTTGGACAGCTGGGCGCAGTATTTT. Residues: CASSLDSWAQYF.

For the CDR3, the DNA is TGTGCCAGCACCTTCAGCGAAACAGCATACAATGAGCAGTACTTC. Translated, it gives CASTFSETAYNEQYF. The V call is TRBV5-6, the J call TRBJ2-1, with D unclear. The J call is uncertain, as TRBJ2-7 better fits the DNA end. The CDR3 totals 15 residues. Germline CDR1 SGHDT, CDR2 YYEEEE.